Listed below are T cell receptor beta chains from one sample, sequenced in a study of blood T cell repertoires in COVID-19. Produced via immunoSEQ multiplex PCR; TCRdb's table is partial and in-frame only. The table shows over 200,000 clones, with roughly 88% occurring only once. The material sequenced was PBMCs or T cells enriched from blood (not recorded which). These receptors originate from a woman in her thirties or forties with acute COVID-19. Each CDR3 is given with its conserved first and last residue. D genes are given only for firm matches. Some rows mark clone size as missing; the rest say once, few, many or name a class of expanded clone.

D gene	clone size	V gene	J gene	CDR3 DNA	CDR3 protein
TRBD1	.	TRBV5-1	TRBJ2-7	TGCGCCAGCAGGAATTCGGGACAGGGACACGAGCAGTACTTC	CASRNSGQGHEQYF
TRBD1	once	TRBV29-1	TRBJ1-3	TGCAGCGTTGGGGGACAGGGAACTGGAAACACCATATATTTT	CSVGGQGTGNTIYF
TRBD2	.	TRBV5-4	TRBJ2-3	TGTGCCAGCAGCCTAGCGGATACTAGCACAGATACGCAGTATTTT	CASSLADTSTDTQYF
TRBD1	.	TRBV19	TRBJ1-4	TGTGCCAGTAGGCCTCAGGGGGCGCGGGTAGAAAAACTGTTTTTT	CASRPQGARVEKLFF
.	few	TRBV10-1	TRBJ1-2	TGCGCCAGCAGTGAGTCGAAGGGAGGCGGCTACACCTTC	CASSESKGGGYTF
TRBD2	.	TRBV7-9	TRBJ2-2	TGTGCCAGCAGCTTAGGCCGACTAGCGGGAGGGGAAAACACCGGGGAGCTGTTTTTT	CASSLGRLAGGENTGELFF
TRBD2	.	TRBV7-2	TRBJ2-1	TGTGCCAGCAGCCCCCGAGGTATAGCGGGAGCTTACAATGAGCAGTTCTTC	CASSPRGIAGAYNEQFF
TRBD2	.	TRBV11-2	TRBJ2-5	TGTGCCAGCAGCTTAATACGTAGCGGGGGGGCCAAGACCCAGTACTTC	CASSLIRSGGAKTQYF
TRBD2	.	TRBV10-3	TRBJ2-1	TGTGCCACTTGGCGGGAGAACGGGAATGAGCAGTTCTTC	CATWRENGNEQFF
TRBD2	.	TRBV5-4	TRBJ2-1	TGTGCCAGCAGCTGGTTGGCTAGCGGGACGAACAATGAGCAGTTCTTC	CASSWLASGTNNEQFF
.	.	TRBV5-1	TRBJ2-5	TGCGCCAGCAGCTTGGCGGGAACCCAAGAGACCCAGTACTTC	CASSLAGTQETQYF
TRBD1	.	TRBV19	TRBJ1-2	TGTGCCAGCAGAAGAGAGGGACAGATCTATGGCTACACCTTC	CASRREGQIYGYTF
TRBD2	.	TRBV6-2/TRBV6-3	TRBJ2-5	TGTGCCAGCAGTTACGGTAGCGGGACGATCCAAGAGACCCAGTACTTC	CASSYGSGTIQETQYF